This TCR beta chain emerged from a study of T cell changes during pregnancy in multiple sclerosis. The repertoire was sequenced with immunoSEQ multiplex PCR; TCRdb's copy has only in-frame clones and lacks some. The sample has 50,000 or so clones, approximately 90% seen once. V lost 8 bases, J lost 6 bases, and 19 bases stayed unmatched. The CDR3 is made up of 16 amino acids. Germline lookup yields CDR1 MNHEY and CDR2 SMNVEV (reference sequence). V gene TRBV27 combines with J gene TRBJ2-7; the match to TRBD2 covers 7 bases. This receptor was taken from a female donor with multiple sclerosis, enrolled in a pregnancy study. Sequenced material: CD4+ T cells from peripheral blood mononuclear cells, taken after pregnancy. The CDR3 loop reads CASRSPSGRGSTEQYF. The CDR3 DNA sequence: TGTGCCAGCCGATCCCCTTCGGGGCGGGGGAGCACCGAGCAGTACTTC.